One sample yielded the 17 T cell receptor beta chains listed below, sequenced in a study of T cells after yellow fever vaccination. TCRdb re-called the 5' RACE reads through MiXCR, storing one row per CDR3 protein. The data show 250,000 to 300,000 distinct CDR3 sequences, roughly 5% seen once. The sample was CD4+ T cells sorted from PBMCs, taken on the day of the yellow fever booster vaccination. These receptors came from a man between 18 and 35 years old who received the YFV17D yellow fever vaccine.

This clonotype was detected a few times. CDR3 sequence reads: CASSADGSYEQYF. In nucleotides, the CDR3 is TGTGCCAGCAGCGCAGACGGCTCCTACGAGCAGTACTTC. The gene calls are TRBV7-2 and TRBJ2-7, with D unresolved. The V gene's germline CDR1 is SGHTA and CDR2 FQGNSA. The CDR3 is made up of 13 amino acids. The V and J ends lost 5 bases and 0 bases respectively, with 8 bases between them.

This clonotype was observed a few times. CDR3 loop: CASSPIGDRGHNEQFF. The CDR3 nucleotides are TGCGCCAGCAGCCCCATCGGGGACAGGGGCCACAATGAGCAGTTCTTC. The chain recombines TRBV5-1 with TRBJ2-1; the match to TRBD1 covers 10 bases. V lost 4 bases, J lost 5 bases, and 9 bases stayed unmatched. Germline loops: CDR1 SGHRS, CDR2 YFSETQ. The CDR3 sequence is 16 residues long.

This sequence joins TRBV4-1 and TRBJ2-3, with no clear D. Germline V gives CDR1 MGHRA, CDR2 YSYEKL. This CDR3 has 15 amino acids. With 3 bases removed from V and 5 bases from J, the gap between germline ends came to 15 bases. CDR3 nucleotides: TGCGCCAGCAGCCAGAATGACTGGGTCCGAGATACGCAGTATTTT. Encoded protein: CASSQNDWVRDTQYF.

The V gene is TRBV2, the J gene TRBJ2-2; D ambiguous. In germline, CDR1 is SNHLY, CDR2 FYNNEI. Trimming cost V 2 bases and J 7 bases, with 8 bases left between them. The CDR3 consists of 13 residues. The DNA for the CDR3 is TGTGCCAGCAGTGAATCTATACTCGGGGAGCTGTTTTTT. It yields the protein CASSESILGELFF.

The genes are TRBV5-5 and TRBJ2-1; no clear D gene. V lost 0 bases, J lost 12 bases, and 16 bases lay in between. CDR3 length: 14 residues. Looked up from germline, CDR1 is SGHKS and CDR2 is YYEKEE (reference sequence). CDR3 in amino acids: CASSLADPRSGQFF. The CDR3 DNA sequence: TGTGCCAGCAGCTTGGCAGATCCCAGGTCGGGGCAGTTCTTC.

This clonotype was seen a few times. The gene calls are TRBV7-2 and TRBJ2-5; D may be TRBD1 (6 bases). CDR3 length: 14 amino acids. Between the trimmed V and J ends, which lost 2 bases and 1 base, there was a span of 8 bases. The germline V gene encodes CDR1 SGHTA and CDR2 FQGNSA. For the CDR3, the DNA is TGTGCCAGCAGCTTAATGACAGGCCAAGAGACCCAGTACTTC. It is translated as CASSLMTGQETQYF. The whole variable domain, filled in from reference TRBV7-2 and TRBJ2-5, reads GAGVSQSPSNKVTEKGKDVELRCDPISGHTALYWYRQSLGQGLEFLIYFQGNSAPDKSGLPSDRFSAERTGGSVSTLTIQRTQQEDSAVYLCASSLMTGQETQYFGPGTRLLVL.

This clonotype was observed a handful of times. This chain connects TRBV19 to TRBJ2-1, with 11 bases fitting TRBD1. This CDR3 has 16 residues. Losses at the gene ends were 5 bases for V and 7 bases for J; bases not matched to a gene: 10. Germline loops: CDR1 LNHDA, CDR2 SQIVND (reference sequence). The CDR3 protein is CASSAWTGGAQNEQFF. The CDR3 DNA sequence: TGTGCCAGTAGTGCCTGGACAGGGGGCGCTCAGAATGAGCAGTTCTTC.

This chain joins TRBV27 and TRBJ1-2, with D uncertain. This CDR3 region has 15 residues. Germline V CDR1 and CDR2: MNHEY, SMNVEV (reference sequence). Trimming took 8 bases from V and 0 from J, leaving 16 bases between them. CDR3 loop: CASAPPSGTNYGYTF. The CDR3 DNA reads as TGTGCCAGCGCTCCTCCCTCCGGGACTAACTATGGCTACACCTTC.

V is TRBV5-1 and J is TRBJ1-2; 8 nucleotides align to TRBD1. CDR1 and CDR2 (germline): SGHRS, YFSETQ. The CDR3 runs to 16 residues. J lost 4 bases, V lost 3 bases, and 11 bases had no gene match. The CDR3 DNA is TGCGCCAGCAGCTCCGCACTGGGGACAGGCTCCTATGGCTACACCTTC. Protein: CASSSALGTGSYGYTF.

The gene calls are TRBV12-3 or TRBV12-4 and TRBJ2-4; maybe TRBD1 (5 bases). The CDR3 contains 14 residues. Trimming cost V 3 bases and J 5 bases, with 11 bases left between them. The CDR3 protein is CASSFGVGENIQYF. The CDR3 nucleotides read TGTGCCAGCAGTTTTGGGGTAGGGGAAAACATTCAGTACTTC.

This clonotype has a count of ten or more. The rearrangement links TRBV4-2 to TRBJ2-1; D remains ambiguous. There are 15 residues in the CDR3. In germline, CDR1 is LGHNA, CDR2 YNFKEQ. The ends were cut back, 0 bases at V and 0 bases at J, with 6 bases in the middle. CDR3 bases: TGTGCCAGCAGCCAAGAGGTTAGCTCCTACAATGAGCAGTTCTTC. The encoded protein is CASSQEVSSYNEQFF.

V usage is TRBV7-2 and J usage is TRBJ2-1, with D perhaps TRBD1 (6 bases). Trimming pared 4 bases from V and 4 bases from J, leaving 14 bases between. This CDR3 has 15 residues. Germline V lookup: CDR1 SGHTA, CDR2 FQGNSA. The CDR3 bases are TGTGCCAGCAGCTCAGATGGGACAAGTTACAATGAGCAGTTCTTC. Translating gives CASSSDGTSYNEQFF.

The rearrangement uses TRBV19 and TRBJ2-1; no definite D call. Trimming stripped 3 bases from V and 5 bases from J, with 8 bases between. The CDR3 covers 13 residues. CDR1 LNHDA and CDR2 SQIVND come from the germline V gene (reference sequence). The CDR3 here is CASSIQSNNEQFF. The CDR3 region has the DNA TGTGCCAGTAGTATTCAATCCAACAATGAGCAGTTCTTC.

This clonotype was seen repeatedly, ten times or more. The chain carries TRBV5-1 and TRBJ2-1; D not certain. Germline V gene lookup returns CDR1 SGHRS and CDR2 YFSETQ. V lost 1 base and J lost 4, with 9 bases in between. The CDR3 contains 14 residues. DNA of the CDR3: TGCGCCAGCAGCTTGCTTTCAGAATACAATGAGCAGTTCTTC. Translation: CASSLLSEYNEQFF.

This clonotype was found many times. CDR3: CASSFARYTEAFF. CDR3 in DNA: TGTGCCAGCAGCTTCGCTAGATACACTGAAGCTTTCTTT. The V and J genes are TRBV7-2 and TRBJ1-1; D not resolved. Germline lookup yields CDR1 SGHTA and CDR2 FQGNSA. The V end lost 3 bases, the J end lost 3 bases, and 8 bases lay between the germline ends. The CDR3 consists of 13 residues. Supplemented by reference TRBV7-2 and TRBJ1-1, the full variable domain reads GAGVSQSPSNKVTEKGKDVELRCDPISGHTALYWYRQSLGQGLEFLIYFQGNSAPDKSGLPSDRFSAERTGGSVSTLTIQRTQQEDSAVYLCASSFARYTEAFFGQGTRLTVV.

This clonotype occurred many times. The chain uses TRBV6-1 and TRBJ2-7; 7 nucleotides agree with TRBD1. The germline CDR1 and CDR2 sequences are MNHNS and SASEGT. After removal of 3 bases from V and 2 bases from J, the junction contained 1 base not matched to a gene. This CDR3 comprises 13 residues. CDR3 nucleotides: TGTGCCAGCAGTGAGACAGGGACCTACGAGCAGTACGTC. The encoded protein is CASSETGTYEQYV.

The rearrangement joins TRBV28 to TRBJ2-1; D might be TRBD1 or TRBD2, each matching 6 bases. Germline CDR1 MDHEN, CDR2 SYDVKM. V lost 2 bases and J lost 15, with 14 bases in between. The CDR3 loop spans 12 amino acids. CDR3 residues: CASSLTGAGLFF. The DNA for the CDR3 is TGTGCCAGCAGTTTAACGGGGGCTGGATTGTTCTTC.